Each of the 25 T cell receptor beta chains below was sequenced from the same sample in a study of blood T cells in healthy people across ages. Sample-barcoded 5' priming and a J-beta primer mix drove a second PCR of about 7 to 11 cycles. MiXCR was run by TCRdb on the 5' RACE reads, yielding one entry per CDR3 protein. The sample has roughly 1,000,000 distinct CDR3 sequences, 20% to 25% seen once. This same sample was also taken into another study, of T cells of mothers and their children.

What was sequenced was blood. The receptors originated from a girl under 10 years old in good health.

This clonotype was detected a few times. The V call is TRBV15, the J call TRBJ2-5, with 7 bases matching TRBD1. After removal of 2 bases from V and 11 bases from J, the junction contained 5 bases not matched to a gene. The CDR3 totals 12 residues. Germline V CDR1 and CDR2: LNHNV, YYDKDF (reference sequence). CDR3 nucleotides: TGTGCCACCAGCAGATCCCCGGGACAGCAGTACTTC. Translated: CATSRSPGQQYF.

A few counts support this clonotype. The V gene is TRBV18, the J gene TRBJ2-5, with TRBD2 matching over 10 bases. The V gene's germline CDR1 is KGHSH and CDR2 LQKENI. Unmatched junction bases numbered 6, after V lost 2 bases and J lost 3 bases. This CDR3 has 16 residues. The CDR3 DNA reads TGTGCCAGCTCACCAGAAAGACTAGCGGGTGAAGAGACCCAGTACTTC. This sequence encodes CASSPERLAGEETQYF.

The CDR3 reads CASSVEATGGYEQYF. For the CDR3, the DNA is TGTGCCAGCAGCGTAGAGGCGACAGGGGGCTACGAGCAGTACTTC. The gene calls are TRBV9 and TRBJ2-7, with TRBD1 identical over 9 bases. The CDR3 has 15 residues. Germline V gene lookup returns CDR1 SGDLS and CDR2 YYNGEE. The V segment lost 0 bases and the J segment 3 bases; nucleotides outside the gene matches: 4.

CDR3 DNA sequence: TGCGCCAGCAGGCAGGCAGAGGCCAACGTCCTGACTTTC. Amino acids: CASRQAEANVLTF. V gene TRBV5-1 combines with J gene TRBJ2-6; D not resolved. The V gene lost 5 bases and the J gene lost 6 bases, with 9 bases spanning the gap. Germline assignment: CDR1 SGHRS and CDR2 YFSETQ. The CDR3 covers 13 residues.

The table lists this clonotype with a few counts. The J gene is TRBJ2-5, the V gene TRBV7-6; D perhaps matches TRBD2 (6 bases). V was pared by 2 bases and J by 11 bases, with 18 bases between. Looked up from germline, CDR1 is SGHVS and CDR2 is FNYEAQ. The CDR3 length is 14 residues. The CDR3 bases are TGTGCCAGCAGCTTAACCGGGGGAGTAGCGGAGCAGTACTTC. It encodes CASSLTGGVAEQYF.

This clonotype was seen a handful of times. This chain uses TRBV7-9 with TRBJ2-2; possibly TRBD2 for D (6 bases). V was pared by 2 bases and J by 0 bases, with 16 bases between. CDR3 length: 18 residues. Germline V gives CDR1 SEHNR, CDR2 FQNEAQ (reference sequence). For the CDR3, the DNA is TGTGCCAGCAGCTTAAGGGGAGCGGGCAGGACGAACACCGGGGAGCTGTTTTTT. Amino acids: CASSLRGAGRTNTGELFF.

The chain couples TRBV10-3 to TRBJ2-2, with TRBD2 as a possible D gene (6 bases). The CDR3 is 14 amino acids. Germline V gives CDR1 ENHRY, CDR2 SYGVKD. Between the trimmed V and J ends, which lost 8 bases and 0 bases, there was a span of 10 bases. CDR3 protein: CAIAGEANTGELFF. CDR3 in DNA: TGTGCCATCGCCGGGGAGGCGAACACCGGGGAGCTGTTTTTT.

This clonotype came up a few times. The CDR3 coding sequence is TGTGCCAGCAGTTTCACTTGGACAGGGGACCACGAGCAGTACTTC. It translates to CASSFTWTGDHEQYF. The J gene is TRBJ2-5, the V gene TRBV12-3 or TRBV12-4, with 9 bases matching TRBD1. Judging by the DNA end, TRBJ2-7 fits better; the J call may be wrong. The CDR3 is made up of 15 amino acids.

This clonotype was seen only a few times. The junction departs from germline at one end; a sequencing error may be responsible. The chain combines TRBV5-1 with TRBJ2-5; 9 positions match TRBD2. The J call may be faulty, since TRBJ2-1 better matches the DNA end. The V gene's germline CDR1 is SGHRS and CDR2 YFSETQ. This CDR3 has 13 residues. The CDR3, as DNA: TGCGTCAGCGGTAGCGGGAGACAAAATGAGCAGTTCTTC. Its protein is CVSGSGRQNEQFF.

This clonotype has a handful of counts. In this CDR3 the conserved last residue, phenylalanine or tryptophan, is missing, so a read error is likely. The DNA is omitted, as the CDR3 cannot be located on it reliably, and the CDR3 follows TCRdb's listing. This rearrangement joins TRBV9 to TRBJ2-5; TRBD1, the table's D call, lacks a check against the DNA. The germline CDR1 and CDR2 sequences are SGDLS and YYNGEE. The CDR3 spans 14 residues, counting both ends. CDR3 loop: CASSEFPGTGFFSL.

The table lists this clonotype with a few counts. At one of its ends the junction is not consistent with the germline gene, which may arise from a read error. V gene TRBV6-1 combines with J gene TRBJ1-4, with D uncertain. CDR3 length: 14 amino acids. The germline CDR1 and CDR2 sequences are MNHNS and SASEGT. DNA of the CDR3: TGTGCCAGCAGTGAAGGTGGGAATAATGGAAAACTGTTTTTT. Translation gives CASSEGGNNGKLFF.

The V and J genes are TRBV28 and TRBJ1-2; perhaps TRBD1 as D (6 bases). V dropped 6 bases and J dropped 6 bases, with 17 bases sitting between them. This CDR3 has 14 amino acids. Germline CDR1 and CDR2: MDHEN and SYDVKM. The CDR3 protein is CASSLLARGNGYTF. The CDR3 DNA is TGTGCCAGCAGCCTCCTCGCCAGGGGCAATGGCTACACCTTC.

This clonotype turned up a few times. The J gene is TRBJ1-2, the V gene TRBV5-1; D gene unclear. Trimming left V 0 bases short and J 8 bases short, with 8 bases between. The CDR3 covers 12 residues. Germline V gene data show CDR1 as SGHRS and CDR2 as YFSETQ. This CDR3 is CASSLGGTGYTF. In DNA, the CDR3 is TGCGCCAGCAGCTTGGGGGGTACAGGCTACACCTTC.

The chain recombines TRBV9 with TRBJ2-5, with D possibly TRBD1 on 6 matching bases. Trimming removed 4 bases at V and 12 bases at J, with 22 bases between. This CDR3 contains 14 residues. The germline V gene has CDR1 SGDLS and CDR2 YYNGEE. CDR3 sequence: CASSSGAGSNFEYF. In DNA form, the CDR3 reads TGTGCCAGCAGCTCAGGGGCAGGGAGCAATTTTGAGTACTTC.

CDR3 nucleotides: TGTGCCAGCACCCTAGAGGCGTGGGGGGCCACAGATACGCAGTATTTT. This sequence encodes CASTLEAWGATDTQYF. This sequence joins TRBV12-3 or TRBV12-4 and TRBJ2-3, with D perhaps given as TRBD1 or TRBD2 (6 bases each). Deletions cut 7 bases from V and 2 bases from J, with 19 bases between. The CDR3 runs 16 residues.

This clonotype was counted between two and nine times. This chain uses TRBV12-3 or TRBV12-4 with TRBJ2-1; D is unclear. The CDR3 runs to 12 residues. The V end was cut by 5 bases, the J end by 7 bases, with 9 bases between. CDR3 protein: CASSPSINEQFF. In nucleotides, the CDR3 is TGTGCCAGCAGTCCGTCAATTAATGAGCAGTTCTTC.

The V and J genes are TRBV28 and TRBJ2-7; D remains ambiguous. This CDR3 region has 21 residues. Germline V CDR1 and CDR2: MDHEN, SYDVKM. V dropped 0 bases and J dropped 2 bases, with 29 bases sitting between them. CDR3 residues: CASSLWNSGRRPQPPAYEQYF. Here the CDR3 DNA reads TGTGCCAGCAGTTTATGGAACAGTGGGCGGCGACCCCAGCCACCAGCCTACGAGCAGTACTTC.

There are a few counts of this clonotype. The chain recombines TRBV11-2 with TRBJ1-1; D gene ambiguous. CDR1 is SGHAT, CDR2 FQNNGV, per germline. This CDR3 comprises 14 residues. V was pared by 1 base and J by 1 base, with 7 bases between. The CDR3 coding sequence is TGTGCCAGCAGCTTAGGGGCTTGGAACACTGAAGCTTTCTTT. Protein product: CASSLGAWNTEAFF.

A few counts support this clonotype. The chain uses TRBV13 and TRBJ2-7, with TRBD1 matching 8 bases. This CDR3 is 14 amino acids long. The junction had 8 bases not matched to a gene; V was cut back by 8 bases and J by 2 bases. The germline V gene encodes CDR1 PRHDT and CDR2 FYEKMQ (reference sequence). As DNA, the CDR3 is TGTGCCAGCTCAGGGGACAGGAGAACCTACGAGCAGTACTTC. Its protein product is CASSGDRRTYEQYF.

The chain links TRBV4-3 to TRBJ2-3, with 7 positions matching TRBD2. Germline CDR1 LGHNA, CDR2 YSLEER. The CDR3 runs to 17 residues. After removal of 0 bases from V and 0 bases from J, the junction contained 6 bases not matched to a gene. The CDR3 DNA reads as TGCGCCAGCAGCCAAGATCTCCTAGCGGCAAGCACAGATACGCAGTATTTT. Encoded protein: CASSQDLLAASTDTQYF.

The rearrangement links TRBV5-6 to TRBJ2-7; possibly TRBD1 for D (6 bases). Germline V gene sequence: CDR1 SGHDT, CDR2 YYEEEE. The ends were cut back, 3 bases at V and 5 bases at J, with 12 bases in the middle. This CDR3 has 13 amino acids. The DNA for the CDR3 is TGTGCCAGCAGCTCACAGGGAACCCACGAGCAGTACTTC. Protein product: CASSSQGTHEQYF.

This clonotype occurred a few times. The chain combines TRBV18 with TRBJ2-5; no clear D. Trimming cost V 2 bases and J 11 bases, with 15 bases left between them. The germline gives CDR1 KGHSH, CDR2 LQKENI. The CDR3 covers 13 residues. The CDR3 loop is CASSPESIGPQYF. The CDR3 DNA reads as TGTGCCAGCTCACCAGAATCTATTGGTCCTCAGTACTTC. Filled out from reference TRBV18 and TRBJ2-5, the complete variable domain reads NAGVMQNPRHLVRRRGQEARLRCSPMKGHSHVYWYRQLPEEGLKFMVYLQKENIIDESGMPKERFSAEFPKEGPSILRIQQVVRGDSAAYFCASSPESIGPQYFGPGTRLLVL.

The chain couples TRBV7-6 to TRBJ2-3; possible D gene TRBD2, 5 bases. CDR3 size: 16 residues. In germline, CDR1 is SGHVS, CDR2 FNYEAQ. With 3 bases removed from V and 0 bases from J, the gap between germline ends came to 13 bases. CDR3 DNA: TGTGCCAGCAGCTTTGGCACGGGATCTAGCACAGATACGCAGTATTTT. Its translation: CASSFGTGSSTDTQYF.

In its sample, this clonotype was seen a few times. The rearrangement links TRBV27 to TRBJ2-3, with D tentatively TRBD1 or TRBD2 (5 bases each). With 7 bases removed from V and 1 base from J, the gap between germline ends came to 15 bases. Germline loops: CDR1 MNHEY, CDR2 SMNVEV (reference sequence). The length of the CDR3 is 15 residues. In DNA, the CDR3 is TGTGCCAGCACCTGGGACCTTACCCGCACAGATACGCAGTATTTT. Its protein product is CASTWDLTRTDTQYF.

The V gene is TRBV21-1, the J gene TRBJ2-1. TRBV21-1 is a known pseudogene. The CDR3 loop spans 13 amino acids. The CDR3 reads CASSKHWTNEQFF. CDR3 in DNA: TGTGCCAGCAGCAAACACTGGACGAATGAGCAGTTCTTC.